This is a list of T cell receptor beta chains from one sample in a study of vaccination effects on CD4 cells after COVID-19. Using immunoSEQ multiplex PCR, the repertoire was profiled, and TCRdb retains in-frame clones only, with some absent. The repertoire holds 14,000 or so clones, with more than 65% as singletons. These receptors' antigens are unknown. The input for sequencing was CD4+ T cells from PBMCs cultured with HCoV-229E spike peptides, taken before COVID-19 vaccination. These receptors were taken from a human donor who received a COVID-19 vaccine. Both conserved end residues are part of each CDR3. Fields, in order: J gene, clone size, D gene, V gene, CDR3 protein, CDR3 DNA. D genes are given only for firm matches. Not every row has a clone size; where given, it reads once, few, many or a size class.

TRBJ2-7 NA NA TRBV11-2 CASSLRDSFYEQYF TGTGCCAGCAGCTTACGCGACAGTTTCTACGAGCAGTACTTC
TRBJ2-2 NA TRBD2 TRBV10-3 CAISERSSGTGELFF TGTGCCATCAGTGAAAGGTCTAGCGGGACCGGGGAGCTGTTTTTT
TRBJ1-2 NA NA TRBV5-8 CASSWEGILYGYTF TGTGCCAGCAGCTGGGAGGGGATACTCTATGGCTACACCTTC
TRBJ2-7 NA NA TRBV4-1 CASSLAGTGSYEQYF TGCGCCAGCAGCCTCGCGGGAACGGGATCCTACGAGCAGTACTTC
TRBJ1-5 NA NA TRBV5-8 CASSTPGVGNQPQHF TGTGCCAGCAGCACACCTGGCGTGGGCAATCAGCCCCAGCATTTT
TRBJ1-2 NA TRBD1 TRBV14 CASSRDRVADYGYTF TGTGCCAGCAGCCGTGACAGGGTCGCGGACTATGGCTACACCTTC
TRBJ1-1 NA NA TRBV18 CASSQEMNTEAFF TGTGCCAGCTCACAAGAAATGAACACTGAAGCTTTCTTT
TRBJ2-7 medium-sized NA TRBV5-4 CASSSGGGFSSYEQYF TGTGCCAGCAGTTCAGGAGGGGGGTTTTCTAGCTACGAGCAGTACTTC
TRBJ1-1 NA TRBD1 TRBV5-1 CASSLATGGRNTEAFF TGCGCCAGCAGCTTGGCGACAGGGGGCAGAAACACTGAAGCTTTCTTT
TRBJ2-1 few NA TRBV5-1 CASSLGRGQFF TGCGCCAGCAGCTTGGGGCGGGGGCAGTTCTTC
TRBJ2-7 NA NA TRBV12-3/TRBV12-4 CASSLAVDYEQYF TGTGCCAGCAGTTTAGCAGTGGATTACGAGCAGTACTTC
TRBJ2-7 NA TRBD2 TRBV27 CASSQIPTSGSREQYF TGTGCCAGCAGCCAAATTCCGACTAGCGGGAGCAGGGAGCAGTACTTC
TRBJ1-2 NA TRBD1 TRBV28 CASRKTGPRTNYGYTF TGTGCCAGCAGAAAGACAGGGCCTAGAACTAACTATGGCTACACCTTC
TRBJ1-5 NA TRBD1 TRBV30 CAWSRQGGQPQHF TGTGCCTGGAGTAGACAGGGTGGCCAGCCCCAGCATTTT
TRBJ1-2 NA NA TRBV2 CASAQEGWHGYTF TGTGCCAGCGCGCAGGAGGGGTGGCATGGCTACACCTTC
TRBJ2-3 NA NA TRBV13 CASSLDGRLASFYTDTDTQYF TGTGCCAGCAGCTTAGATGGTCGTCTAGCGTCTTTCTATACCGACACAGATACGCAGTATTTT
TRBJ2-1 NA NA TRBV2 CASKGLVGSEQFF TGTGCCAGCAAGGGGCTGGTAGGAAGTGAGCAGTTCTTC
TRBJ2-7 NA TRBD1 TRBV5-1 CASSQGQGVVNEQYF TGCGCCAGCAGCCAAGGACAGGGGGTTGTGAACGAGCAGTACTTC